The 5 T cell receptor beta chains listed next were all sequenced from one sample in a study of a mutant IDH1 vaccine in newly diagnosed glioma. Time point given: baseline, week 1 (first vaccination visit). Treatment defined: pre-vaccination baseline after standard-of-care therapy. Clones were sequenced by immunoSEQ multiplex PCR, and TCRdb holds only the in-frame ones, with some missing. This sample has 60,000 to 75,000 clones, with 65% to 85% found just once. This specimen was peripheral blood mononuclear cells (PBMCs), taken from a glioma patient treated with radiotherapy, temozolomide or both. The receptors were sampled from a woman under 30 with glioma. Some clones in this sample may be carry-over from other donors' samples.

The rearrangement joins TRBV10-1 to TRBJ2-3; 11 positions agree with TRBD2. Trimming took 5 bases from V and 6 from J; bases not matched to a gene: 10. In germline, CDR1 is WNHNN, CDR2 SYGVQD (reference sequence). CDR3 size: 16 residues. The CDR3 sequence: CASSPLSGRAEDTQYF. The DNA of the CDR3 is TGCGCCAGCAGTCCCCTTAGCGGGAGGGCCGAGGATACGCAGTATTTT.

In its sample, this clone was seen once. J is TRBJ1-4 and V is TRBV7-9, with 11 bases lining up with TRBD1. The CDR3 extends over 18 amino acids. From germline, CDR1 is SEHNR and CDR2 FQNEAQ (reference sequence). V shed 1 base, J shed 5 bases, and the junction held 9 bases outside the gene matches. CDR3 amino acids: CASSLGSGQGVPNEKLFF. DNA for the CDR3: TGTGCCAGCAGCTTAGGATCGGGACAGGGGGTCCCCAATGAAAAACTGTTTTTT.

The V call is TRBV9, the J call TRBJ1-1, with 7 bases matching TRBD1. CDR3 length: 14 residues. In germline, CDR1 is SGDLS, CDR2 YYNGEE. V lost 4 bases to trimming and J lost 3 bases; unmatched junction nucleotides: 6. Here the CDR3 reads CASSPTDRYTEAFF. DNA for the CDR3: TGTGCCAGCAGCCCCACGGACAGGTACACTGAAGCTTTCTTT.

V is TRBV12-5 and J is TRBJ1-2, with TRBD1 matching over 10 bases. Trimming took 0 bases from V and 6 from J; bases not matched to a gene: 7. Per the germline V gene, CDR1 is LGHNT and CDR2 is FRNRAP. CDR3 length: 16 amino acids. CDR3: CASGLVPGTGVHGYTF. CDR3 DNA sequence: TGTGCTAGTGGTTTGGTACCGGGGACAGGGGTCCATGGCTACACCTTC.

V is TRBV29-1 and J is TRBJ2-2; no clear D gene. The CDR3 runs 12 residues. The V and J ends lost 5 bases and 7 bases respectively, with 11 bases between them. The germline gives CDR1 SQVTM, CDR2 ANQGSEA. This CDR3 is CSVPSLYGELFF. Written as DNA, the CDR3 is TGCAGCGTTCCCTCTCTTTACGGGGAGCTGTTTTTT.